The rows below give T cell receptor beta chains drawn from one sample of a study of blood T cell repertoires in COVID-19. Here immunoSEQ multiplex PCR was the method, and the copy in TCRdb shows in-frame clones only, minus some. The repertoire holds about 190,000 clones, with 88% as singletons. Sequenced sample: peripheral blood. The receptors derive from a human donor in a cohort sampled during active COVID-19. Each CDR3 is given with its conserved first and last residue. Fields, in order: D gene, clone size, V gene, J gene, CDR3 protein, CDR3 DNA. A D gene is named only where the DNA matches it firmly. Rows may omit the clone size; those that give it use once, few, many or a size class.

>-|once|TRBV11-2|TRBJ2-5
CASSPQVVQETQYF
TGTGCCAGCAGCCCACAGGTGGTCCAAGAGACCCAGTACTTC
>TRBD2|-|TRBV15|TRBJ2-3
CATRAGDRRTDTQYF
TGTGCCACCAGGGCGGGGGATCGGCGGACAGATACGCAGTATTTT
>TRBD2|-|TRBV18|TRBJ2-5
CASSAGLAGGLETQYF
TGTGCCAGCTCAGCCGGACTAGCGGGGGGTTTGGAGACCCAGTACTTC
>TRBD1|-|TRBV29-1|TRBJ1-1
CSVKDRGRSAEAFF
TGCAGCGTAAAGGACAGGGGGAGAAGCGCTGAAGCTTTCTTT
>TRBD1|-|TRBV2|TRBJ2-7
CASSEAGGQGLYEQYF
TGTGCCAGCAGTGAAGCCGGCGGACAGGGACTGTACGAGCAGTACTTC
>-|-|TRBV27|TRBJ1-2
CASSLEAGPWYYGYTF
TGTGCCAGCAGTTTGGAGGCAGGCCCCTGGTACTATGGCTACACCTTC
>-|-|TRBV19|TRBJ1-1
CASTVTWAGKNTEAFF
TGTGCCAGTACTGTCACCTGGGCAGGGAAGAACACTGAAGCTTTCTTT
>TRBD1|once|TRBV28|TRBJ1-1
CASSPGQGVERGTEAFF
TGTGCCAGCAGTCCAGGACAGGGGGTGGAACGAGGAACTGAAGCTTTCTTT
>TRBD2|-|TRBV10-2|TRBJ2-5
CASSGGGPTETQYF
TGCGCCAGCAGTGGGGGAGGGCCGACCGAGACCCAGTACTTC
>TRBD2|-|TRBV10-2|TRBJ2-7
CASIEPTSGTYEQYF
TGCGCCAGCATTGAGCCGACTAGCGGGACCTACGAGCAGTACTTC
>TRBD2|-|TRBV5-1|TRBJ2-1
CASSLGGGSYNEQFF
TGCGCCAGCAGCTTGGGCGGGGGGTCTTACAATGAGCAGTTCTTC
>TRBD2|-|TRBV9|TRBJ2-1
CASSVGGGTRQFF
TGTGCCAGCAGCGTAGGGGGGGGGACCAGGCAGTTCTTC
>-|-|TRBV5-5|TRBJ2-1
CASSRTLAPYNEQFF
TGTGCCAGCAGCCGTACACTAGCTCCCTACAATGAGCAGTTCTTC
>-|-|TRBV30|TRBJ2-6
CAWSKNRNSNVLTF
TGTGCCTGGAGCAAAAACAGAAACTCCAACGTCCTGACTTTC
>TRBD1|once|TRBV9|TRBJ1-6
CASSSRTGVSPLHF
TGTGCCAGCAGCTCCCGGACAGGGGTTTCACCCCTCCACTTT
>TRBD2|-|TRBV11-3|TRBJ2-1
CASSPTSVENEQFF
TGTGCCAGCAGCCCAACTAGCGTCGAAAATGAGCAGTTCTTC
>TRBD1|-|TRBV30|TRBJ1-6
CAWSVRQGDSPLHF
TGTGCCTGGAGTGTACGACAGGGGGATTCACCCCTCCACTTT
>TRBD1|-|TRBV29-1|TRBJ2-7
CSATSQGASYEQYF
TGCAGCGCCACTTCCCAGGGGGCTTCTTACGAGCAGTACTTC
>TRBD1|-|TRBV5-1|TRBJ1-2
CASSSGGGYGYTF
TGCGCCAGCAGCTCAGGGGGCGGATATGGCTACACCTTC
>-|-|TRBV13|TRBJ1-2
CASSLRRGGNYGYTF
TGTGCCAGCAGCTTAAGAAGGGGCGGCAACTATGGCTACACCTTC
>TRBD1|-|TRBV29-1|TRBJ2-7
CSVGETGTGPRAQYF
TGCAGCGTTGGAGAAACCGGGACAGGGCCCCGGGCGCAGTACTTC
>-|once|TRBV7-9|TRBJ1-3
CASSTQGIGNTIYF
TGTGCCAGCAGCACCCAGGGGATTGGAAACACCATATATTTT
>-|few|TRBV5-1|TRBJ2-2
CASSLGASVNTGELFF
TGCGCCAGCAGCTTGGGAGCTAGCGTGAACACCGGGGAGCTGTTTTTT
>-|-|TRBV5-1|TRBJ1-2
CASSMESGANYGYTF
TGCGCCAGCAGCATGGAGTCGGGGGCTAACTATGGCTACACCTTC
>-|-|TRBV11-2|TRBJ2-7
CASSLEGAVSYEQYF
TGTGCCAGCAGCTTAGAGGGGGCCGTTTCCTACGAGCAGTACTTC